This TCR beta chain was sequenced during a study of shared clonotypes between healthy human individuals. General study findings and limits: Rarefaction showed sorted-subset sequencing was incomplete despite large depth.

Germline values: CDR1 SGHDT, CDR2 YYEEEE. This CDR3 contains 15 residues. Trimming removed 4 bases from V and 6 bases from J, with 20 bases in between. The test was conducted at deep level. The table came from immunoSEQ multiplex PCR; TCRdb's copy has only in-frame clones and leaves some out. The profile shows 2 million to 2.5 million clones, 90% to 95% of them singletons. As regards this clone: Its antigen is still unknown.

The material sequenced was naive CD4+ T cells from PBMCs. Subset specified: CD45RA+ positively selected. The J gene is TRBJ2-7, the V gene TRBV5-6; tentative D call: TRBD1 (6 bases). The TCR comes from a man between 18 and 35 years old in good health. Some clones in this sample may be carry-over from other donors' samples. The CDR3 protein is CASSPRTEGLGEQYF. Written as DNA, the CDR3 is TGTGCCAGCAGCCCTAGGACAGAGGGGCTAGGCGAGCAGTACTTC.